This T cell receptor (beta chain) appears in the sequencing data of a study of OX40 agonist ivuxolimab in advanced cancers. Whole-study results and caveats: Partial responders dosed at 0.1-3.0 mg/kg displayed clonal expansion ranking among the lowest.

The protocol was immunoSEQ multiplex PCR, while the TCRdb copy is restricted to in-frame clones and leaves out a portion. The sample consists of 75,000 to 100,000 clones, more than 75% of them appearing once. On this clone: The antigen is unknown.

Germline trimming cut 1 base from V and 8 bases from J; bases unmatched to any gene: 15. CDR1 and CDR2 (germline): LNHNV, YYDKDF (reference sequence). The CDR3 consists of 18 residues. Patients with a history of autoimmune disease or on systemic immunosuppression were excluded. The chain combines TRBV15 with TRBJ2-1, with 9 bases lining up with TRBD2. Sequenced here: CD4+ or CD8+ T cells sorted from blood, sampled in a trial of the OX40 agonist ivuxolimab. This receptor was obtained from an adult with an advanced solid tumor such as melanoma, head and neck, liver or kidney cancer. CDR3 DNA: TGTGCCACCAGCAGAGTACCGTTTGGGCGGGAGGGACGGGATGAGCAGTTCTTC. This encodes CATSRVPFGREGRDEQFF.